This is a list of T cell receptor beta chains from one sample in a study of blood T cell repertoires in COVID-19. The method was immunoSEQ multiplex PCR; TCRdb's version includes in-frame clones alone and lacks a portion of them. Of about 250,000 clones in the sample, around 90% were seen once. Sequenced material: peripheral blood. The receptors shown here come from a woman aged 40 to 50 who had recovered from COVID-19. CDR3s include the opening cysteine and the closing phenylalanine or tryptophan. The listing skips clone size in some rows; elsewhere it reads once, few, many or a size class.

V	size	J	length	CDR3
TRBV7-2	-	TRBJ2-3	13	CASSQRSQDTQYF
TRBV19	once	TRBJ2-5	15	CASQLLAGGPQTQYF
TRBV14	-	TRBJ2-2	16	CASSLPWLSNTGELFF
TRBV2	-	TRBJ2-1	16	CASSAGDFDYHNEQFF
TRBV19	-	TRBJ2-7	13	CASQGGGTSEQYF
TRBV6-5	-	TRBJ1-3	15	CAYEPGDGLGNTIYF
TRBV27	once	TRBJ2-1	13	CASSSLGGVEQFF
TRBV24-1	-	TRBJ2-1	18	CATSDRSPGFPGYNEQFF
TRBV5-6	few	TRBJ2-7	13	CASSLHGTVEQYF
TRBV5-1	-	TRBJ2-1	15	CASSLQAGGPYEQFF
TRBV7-3	-	TRBJ1-1	15	CASSLMATAHTEAFF
TRBV7-9	-	TRBJ1-5	12	CASSLGGLPQHF
TRBV30	few	TRBJ1-2	12	CAWRVYGYGYTF
TRBV6-2/TRBV6-3	-	TRBJ1-2	16	CASSSTRTTEPYGYTF
TRBV5-5	-	TRBJ2-3	15	CASSRGTSGTDTQYF
TRBV28	-	TRBJ1-1	15	CASSSQNRGRTEAFF
TRBV24-1	once	TRBJ2-1	15	CATREGTGGPNEQFF
TRBV7-9	once	TRBJ1-4	15	CASSLGDREVEKLFF
TRBV6-1	-	TRBJ1-3	15	CASSRDRDPGNTIYF
TRBV2	-	TRBJ2-7	13	CASSEQQTNHQYF
TRBV5-4	-	TRBJ2-5	13	CATADRNQETQYF
TRBV7-2	-	TRBJ2-3	14	CASSLGAGADTQYF
TRBV19	-	TRBJ1-4	16	CASSIDATPPNEKLFF
TRBV18	-	TRBJ2-1	18	CASSPRTGDASSYNEQFF
TRBV5-6	-	TRBJ2-7	15	CASSLYPAGGGEQYF
TRBV10-1	-	TRBJ2-3	13	CASSPRATDTQYF
TRBV5-1	-	TRBJ2-5	15	CASSPGTSGQETQYF
TRBV2	-	TRBJ1-6	16	CASSLLGRTDNSPLHF
TRBV5-1	-	TRBJ2-3	15	CASSSGQLKSDTQYF
TRBV29-1	-	TRBJ1-2	15	CSVEDNAVSLYGYTF
TRBV19	few	TRBJ2-1	14	CASSANPYYNEQFF
TRBV2	-	TRBJ2-7	15	CASSRDRSNSYEQYF
TRBV9	-	TRBJ2-2	15	CASSPGLVHTGELFF
TRBV3-1/TRBV3-2	-	TRBJ2-1	12	CASSQDEGGQFF
TRBV5-1	once	TRBJ1-4	15	CASSLGGAPDEKLFF
TRBV18	once	TRBJ2-7	15	CASSPLGTASYEQYF
TRBV28	-	TRBJ1-1	15	CASSSQGAVNTEAFF
TRBV5-1	-	TRBJ2-3	13	CASSSDITDTQYF
TRBV12-3/TRBV12-4	once	TRBJ2-3	13	CASRPGGYDTQYF
TRBV10-3	-	TRBJ2-1	17	CAISTAPTSGRADEQFF
TRBV5-1	-	TRBJ2-3	13	CASSSSSTDTQYF
TRBV11-2	-	TRBJ2-7	15	CASSQDSPAPYEQYF
TRBV10-3	-	TRBJ2-3	16	CAISESTLAGTDTQYF
TRBV7-3	-	TRBJ2-2	17	CASSSSGGTQNTGELFF
TRBV29-1	-	TRBJ2-7	13	CSALGGPTYEQYF
TRBV27	-	TRBJ2-7	10	CAGLDYEQYF
TRBV18	-	TRBJ2-7	15	CASSVGTGDPYEQYF
TRBV28	-	TRBJ2-7	13	CASGQAEPYEQYF
TRBV5-1	-	TRBJ2-5	15	CASSLTRGFGETQYF
TRBV7-6	-	TRBJ2-7	14	CASSWTSGTYEQYF
TRBV7-2	once	TRBJ1-2	15	CASSWAGEGSYGYTF
TRBV27	-	TRBJ1-3	17	CASSLLGGPHSGNTIYF
TRBV7-3	-	TRBJ2-1	16	CASSPLAGSSYNEQFF
TRBV29-1	-	TRBJ1-1	16	CSVEGDKGGEITEAFF